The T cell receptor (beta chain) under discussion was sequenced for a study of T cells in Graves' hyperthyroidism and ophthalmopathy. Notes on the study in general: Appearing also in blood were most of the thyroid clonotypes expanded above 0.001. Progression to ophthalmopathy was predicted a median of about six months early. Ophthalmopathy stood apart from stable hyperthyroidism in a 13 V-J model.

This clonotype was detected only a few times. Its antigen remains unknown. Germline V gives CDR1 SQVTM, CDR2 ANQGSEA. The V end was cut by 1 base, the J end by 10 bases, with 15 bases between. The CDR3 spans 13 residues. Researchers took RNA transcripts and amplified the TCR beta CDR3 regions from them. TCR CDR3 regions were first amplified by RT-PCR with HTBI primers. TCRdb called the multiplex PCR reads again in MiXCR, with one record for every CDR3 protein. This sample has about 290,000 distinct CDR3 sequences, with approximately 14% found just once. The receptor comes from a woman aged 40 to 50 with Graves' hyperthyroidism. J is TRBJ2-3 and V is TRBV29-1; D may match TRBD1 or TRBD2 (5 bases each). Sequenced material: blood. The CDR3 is CSVEGDAGWSQYF. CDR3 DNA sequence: TGCAGCGTTGAAGGGGACGCCGGTTGGTCGCAGTATTTT.